The 26 T cell receptor beta chains below come from one sample, sequenced in a study of beta chain features in type 1 diabetes. Sequencing targeted expressed TCRB transcripts, as all isolated RNA had been reverse transcribed. This table comes from immunoSEQ multiplex PCR, and its TCRdb copy is limited to in-frame clones, with some not included. The sample shows about 640,000 clones, approximately 13% of them seen only once. The antigens of these receptors remain unknown. Whole-study results and caveats: Moderate yet significant TCRB CDR3 shortening was seen in Type 1 diabetes patients in all four CD4+ subsets.

Sequencing used naive CD4+ T cells from blood. The receptors here all came from a man aged 25 to 40 with type 1 diabetes.

The V gene is TRBV19, the J gene TRBJ2-3; weak D call: TRBD1 (5 bases). Germline V CDR1 and CDR2: LNHDA, SQIVND (reference sequence). V gave up 4 bases and J gave up 3 bases, with 5 bases separating them. This CDR3 has 12 amino acids. Here the CDR3 reads CASSRTTDTQYF. CDR3 DNA: TGTGCCAGTAGTAGGACAACAGATACGCAGTATTTT.

This clone has only a few counts. This rearrangement joins TRBV19 to TRBJ1-5; a possible D gene is TRBD1 (5 bases). This CDR3 is built from 15 residues. V was clipped by 8 bases and J by 3 bases, with 17 bases between them. Germline CDR1 LNHDA, CDR2 SQIVND (reference sequence). CDR3 nucleotides: TGTGCCAGTTCCTCCAGGGACGCGGACAATCAGCCCCAGCATTTT. Translation: CASSSRDADNQPQHF.

The DNA of the CDR3 is TGTGCCAGCAACCGGGACTCGAACACCGGGGAGCTGTTTTTT. Amino acid sequence: CASNRDSNTGELFF. The gene calls are TRBV7-7 and TRBJ2-2; D might be TRBD2 (6 bases). V was trimmed by 7 bases and J by 0 bases, leaving 9 bases between them. The CDR3 runs 14 residues. Per germline, CDR1 SSHAT and CDR2 FNYEAQ (reference sequence).

The J gene is TRBJ2-1, the V gene TRBV5-4; D is possibly TRBD1 (6 bases). Per the germline V gene, CDR1 is SGHNT and CDR2 is YYREEE (reference sequence). The CDR3 consists of 15 residues. V lost 0 bases, J lost 0 bases, and 7 bases lay in between. CDR3 in amino acids: CASSLDRASYNEQFF. The CDR3, as DNA: TGTGCCAGCAGCTTGGACAGGGCCTCCTACAATGAGCAGTTCTTC.

This chain uses TRBV9 with TRBJ1-1; no definite D call. Germline values: CDR1 SGDLS, CDR2 YYNGEE. V lost 4 bases and J 2 bases, leaving 12 bases between the germline ends. The CDR3 sequence is 14 residues long. The CDR3: CASSPLPSNTEAFF. Written as DNA, the CDR3 is TGTGCCAGCAGCCCCCTCCCTAGTAACACTGAAGCTTTCTTT.

This chain connects TRBV6-6 to TRBJ2-1; a weak D match, TRBD1 (6 bases). Germline assignment: CDR1 MNHNY and CDR2 SVGAGI (reference sequence). The CDR3 is 16 residues long. V shed 3 bases and J shed 7 bases, with 19 bases lying between them. The DNA of the CDR3 is TGTGCCAGCAGTTATAAGATAACAGGGAGTAGGAATGAGCAGTTCTTC. As protein: CASSYKITGSRNEQFF.

This clone came up a few times. The chain has TRBV5-1 and TRBJ2-6; possibly TRBD2 for D (5 bases). CDR3 size: 14 residues. Germline loops: CDR1 SGHRS, CDR2 YFSETQ. Between the trimmed V and J ends, which lost 7 bases and 0 bases, there was a span of 8 bases. Here the CDR3 reads CASGGYSGANVLTF. The CDR3 coding sequence is TGCGCCAGCGGAGGTTACTCTGGGGCCAACGTCCTGACTTTC.

This clone occurred a few times. This chain joins TRBV5-1 and TRBJ2-1; 7 bases match TRBD2. The germline V gene encodes CDR1 SGHRS and CDR2 YFSETQ. The CDR3 length is 13 residues. The V gene end was trimmed by 2 bases and the J gene end by 7 bases; junction bases not matched to a gene: 3. As DNA, the CDR3 is TGCGCCAGCAGCTTCCAGGGAGGGAATGAGCAGTTCTTC. Translation gives CASSFQGGNEQFF.

There are a few counts of this clone. V is TRBV7-8 and J is TRBJ2-1; D is perhaps TRBD1 or TRBD2 (5 bases each). The CDR3 is 20 residues long. With 1 base removed from V and 12 bases from J, the gap between germline ends came to 34 bases. The germline gives CDR1 SGHVS, CDR2 FQNEAQ. The CDR3 bases are TGTGCCAGCAGCTTAGAAGGGGTGACTCAGGGAGCGATCGGAGTGATCCGGCAGTTCTTC. Its protein product is CASSLEGVTQGAIGVIRQFF.

There are a few counts of this clone. The rearrangement links TRBV9 to TRBJ2-5, with D possibly called TRBD1 or TRBD2 (5 bases each). Trimming took 7 bases from V and 9 from J, leaving 22 bases between them. Germline CDR1 reads SGDLS; CDR2 reads YYNGEE. There are 14 residues in the CDR3. CDR3 in DNA: TGTGCCAGCGGCGAGGGGTCTGTCGCATCGGCCCAGTACTTC. Translated, it gives CASGEGSVASAQYF.

The chain joins TRBV18 to TRBJ1-4; D call uncertain. CDR1 and CDR2 from the germline V gene are KGHSH and LQKENI. CDR3 length equals 15 residues. V was pared by 3 bases and J by 3 bases, with 11 bases between. As DNA, the CDR3 is TGTGCCAGCTCACCGACGGGCTCGTCTAATGAAAAACTGTTTTTT. Protein product: CASSPTGSSNEKLFF.

The chain employs TRBV6-5 and TRBJ2-7, with TRBD1 as a possible D gene (5 bases). V lost 1 base and J lost 6, with 13 bases in between. CDR1 is MNHEY, CDR2 SVGAGI, per germline. CDR3 size: 14 residues. CDR3 residues: CASSYWAADSEQYF. In DNA form, the CDR3 reads TGTGCCAGCAGTTACTGGGCGGCTGACAGCGAGCAGTACTTC.

This clone was seen a handful of times. The V call is TRBV6-5, the J call TRBJ2-3; the D is unclear. The CDR3 is made up of 14 amino acids. V lost 10 bases, J lost 0 bases, and 14 bases lay in between. Per the germline V gene, CDR1 is MNHEY and CDR2 is SVGAGI. The CDR3, as DNA: TGTGCCACCAGAACTACCGCTAGCACAGATACGCAGTATTTT. Protein product: CATRTTASTDTQYF.

This chain uses TRBV29-1 with TRBJ2-3; a possible D gene is TRBD1 (5 bases). The germline V gene has CDR1 SQVTM and CDR2 ANQGSEA. V shed 5 bases and J shed 1 base, with 16 bases lying between them. This CDR3 is built from 15 residues. As DNA, the CDR3 is TGCAGCGTTAAGGCGCAGGGAATAGGCACAGATACGCAGTATTTT. Translated, it gives CSVKAQGIGTDTQYF.

This clone was picked up a small number of times. This rearrangement joins TRBV9 to TRBJ1-2; maybe TRBD1 (6 bases). The CDR3 spans 13 residues. V lost 3 bases and J 8 bases, leaving 14 bases between the germline ends. CDR1 is SGDLS, CDR2 YYNGEE, per germline. CDR3 coding DNA: TGTGCCAGCAGCGCTACAGGGAAAGAAGGCTACACCTTC. This translates into CASSATGKEGYTF.

This clone was counted a few times. The chain employs TRBV7-2 and TRBJ1-6, with D unclear. Trimming pared 4 bases from V and 9 bases from J, leaving 13 bases between. The CDR3 is 14 amino acids. Germline V gene data show CDR1 as SGHTA and CDR2 as FQGNSA. CDR3 in amino acids: CASSSNAGISPLHF. CDR3 nucleotides: TGTGCCAGCAGCTCAAATGCAGGAATTTCACCCCTCCACTTT.

A few counts support this clone. The CDR3: CAGTSGGSSYNEQFF. As DNA, the CDR3 is TGTGCCGGGACTAGCGGGGGGTCTTCCTACAATGAGCAGTTCTTC. The rearrangement joins TRBV5-4 to TRBJ2-1; 15 positions agree with TRBD2. CDR1 is SGHNT, CDR2 YYREEE, per germline (reference sequence). V dropped 10 bases and J dropped 1; count of bases not matched to a gene: 3. CDR3 length: 15 residues. The full variable domain, with the rest looked up from reference TRBV5-4 and TRBJ2-1, is ETGVTQSPTHLIKTRGQQVTLRCSSQSGHNTVSWYQQALGQGPQFIFQYYREEENGRGNFPPRFSGLQFPNYSSELNVNALELDDSALYLCAGTSGGSSYNEQFFGPGTRLTVL.

The rearrangement uses TRBV7-2 and TRBJ2-7, with 7 bases fitting TRBD2. Germline CDR1 SGHTA, CDR2 FQGNSA. This CDR3 contains 15 residues. V shed 3 bases, J shed 4 bases, and the junction held 9 bases outside the gene matches. The DNA of the CDR3 is TGTGCCAGCAGCTTGGCTAGCGGACAACTTTACGAGCAGTACTTC. This codes for CASSLASGQLYEQYF.

The rearrangement uses TRBV2 and TRBJ2-1; 7 bases match TRBD2. Unmatched junction bases numbered 10, after V lost 7 bases and J lost 7 bases. CDR3 length: 14 residues. CDR1 SNHLY and CDR2 FYNNEI come from the germline V gene. The CDR3 loop reads CASKGGGLLNEQFF. CDR3 nucleotide sequence: TGTGCCAGCAAGGGCGGGGGTCTGCTTAATGAGCAGTTCTTC.

V is TRBV4-3 and J is TRBJ1-3; D gene unclear. Trimming left V 4 bases short and J 0 bases short, with 16 bases between. Germline loops: CDR1 LGHNA, CDR2 YSLEER. The CDR3 runs to 17 residues. The CDR3 region is CASSRSRLGSSGNTIYF. The CDR3 nucleotides are TGCGCCAGCAGCCGAAGTCGACTGGGGAGCTCTGGAAACACCATATATTTT.

The V gene is TRBV7-9, the J gene TRBJ2-3; D may be TRBD1 (6 bases). CDR3 length equals 14 residues. V was shortened by 2 bases and J by 6 bases, with 12 bases between the two germline ends. Germline V CDR1 and CDR2: SEHNR, FQNEAQ (reference sequence). The DNA for the CDR3 is TGTGCCAGCAGCTTACCTTTTCAGGGGGATACGCAGTATTTT. Translated: CASSLPFQGDTQYF. The variable domain in full, with the rest retrieved from reference TRBV7-9 and TRBJ2-3, is DTGVSQNPRHKITKRGQNVTFRCDPISEHNRLYWYRQTLGQGPEFLTYFQNEAQLEKSRLLSDRFSAERPKGSFSTLEIQRTEQGDSAMYLCASSLPFQGDTQYFGPGTRLTVL.

V and J are TRBV7-2 and TRBJ1-2; maybe TRBD1 (5 bases). Germline CDR1 and CDR2: SGHTA and FQGNSA. With 0 bases removed from V and 6 bases from J, the gap between germline ends came to 11 bases. The CDR3 has 14 amino acids. The CDR3: CASSLARTPDGYTF. The CDR3 DNA follows: TGTGCCAGCAGCTTAGCCCGGACACCCGATGGCTACACCTTC.

This chain joins TRBV6-6 and TRBJ1-5; a weak D match, TRBD1 (5 bases). Germline loops: CDR1 MNHNY, CDR2 SVGAGI (reference sequence). V was trimmed by 6 bases and J by 4 bases, leaving 10 bases between them. This CDR3 region has 13 residues. CDR3 sequence (DNA): TGTGCCAGCAGGGGGACGGATAATCAGCCCCAGCATTTT. This sequence encodes CASRGTDNQPQHF.

The chain links TRBV5-1 to TRBJ2-2, with TRBD1 identical over 7 bases. The J segment lost 0 bases and the V segment lost 5 bases, leaving 10 bases of the junction unmatched. The CDR3 loop spans 17 amino acids. Germline loops: CDR1 SGHRS, CDR2 YFSETQ. The CDR3 here is CASRYSTGPTNTGELFF. Here the CDR3 DNA reads TGCGCCAGCAGGTACTCGACAGGGCCCACGAACACCGGGGAGCTGTTTTTT. Variable domain in full (rest from reference TRBV5-1 and TRBJ2-2): KAGVTQTPRYLIKTRGQQVTLSCSPISGHRSVSWYQQTPGQGLQFLFEYFSETQRNKGNFPGRFSGRQFSNSRSEMNVSTLELGDSALYLCASRYSTGPTNTGELFFGEGSRLTVL.

The chain carries TRBV5-4 and TRBJ2-7; 10 positions match TRBD1. The CDR3 runs to 13 residues. V shed 4 bases, J shed 4 bases, and the junction held 2 bases outside the gene matches. The germline V gene has CDR1 SGHNT and CDR2 YYREEE (reference sequence). The CDR3 protein is CASSTGQGYEQYF. CDR3 in DNA: TGTGCCAGCAGCACGGGACAGGGGTACGAGCAGTACTTC.

This clone turned up a few times. The CDR3 protein is CAISDQTSGANVLTF. DNA for the CDR3: TGTGCCATCAGTGACCAAACGTCTGGGGCCAACGTCCTGACTTTC. The chain recombines TRBV10-3 with TRBJ2-6; no definite D call. Deletions cut 3 bases from V and 1 base from J, with 7 bases between. CDR1 and CDR2 (germline): ENHRY, SYGVKD. The CDR3 is made up of 15 amino acids.